These 21 T cell receptor beta chains share one sample of origin, sequenced in a study of CD8 T cells in ankylosing spondylitis. Using its own MiXCR run on the 5' RACE reads, TCRdb lists one record per CDR3 protein. The data show about 250,000 distinct CDR3 sequences, about a sixth seen once. Sample: blood, either unsorted or a sorted T cell fraction (not recorded which). The receptors come from a male donor with ankylosing spondylitis or in good health (not recorded which).

The sample holds many counts of this clonotype. The V and J genes are TRBV29-1 and TRBJ1-1; D is perhaps TRBD1 (5 bases). V shed 2 bases and J shed 2 bases, with 9 bases lying between them. The V gene's germline CDR1 is SQVTM and CDR2 ANQGSEA. CDR3 length: 13 residues. The CDR3 region has the DNA TGCAGCGTTGAATCGGGGACTAACACTGAAGCTTTCTTT. Amino acid sequence: CSVESGTNTEAFF.

J is TRBJ1-1 and V is TRBV27; D is undetermined. The V and J ends lost 4 bases and 1 base respectively, with 10 bases between them. The germline gives CDR1 MNHEY, CDR2 SMNVEV (reference sequence). This CDR3 has 14 residues. The DNA of the CDR3 is TGTGCCAGCAGTTCGCAGGAGACGAACACTGAAGCTTTCTTT. This codes for CASSSQETNTEAFF.

This chain joins TRBV12-3 or TRBV12-4 and TRBJ2-1; D gene uncertain. The CDR3 has 17 residues. The V gene lost 5 bases and the J gene lost 5 bases, with 22 bases spanning the gap. The CDR3 nucleotides are TGTGCCAGCAGTCCGTTATCGACGCCATCCTATCACAATGAGCAGTTCTTC. Its translation: CASSPLSTPSYHNEQFF.

This clonotype was found once. This rearrangement joins TRBV5-4 to TRBJ2-1; D remains unclear. There are 12 residues in the CDR3. Germline values: CDR1 SGHNT, CDR2 YYREEE (reference sequence). V was pared by 2 bases and J by 10 bases, with 10 bases between. CDR3: CASSFTLMEQFF. CDR3 coding DNA: TGTGCCAGCAGCTTTACACTTATGGAGCAGTTCTTC. Complete variable domain (other parts from reference TRBV5-4 and TRBJ2-1): ETGVTQSPTHLIKTRGQQVTLRCSSQSGHNTVSWYQQALGQGPQFIFQYYREEENGRGNFPPRFSGLQFPNYSSELNVNALELDDSALYLCASSFTLMEQFFGPGTRLTVL.

This chain joins TRBV27 and TRBJ2-4, with D possibly TRBD2 on 6 matching bases. Trimming removed 4 bases from V and 2 bases from J, with 18 bases in between. The CDR3 is 17 residues long. Germline values: CDR1 MNHEY, CDR2 SMNVEV (reference sequence). Written as DNA, the CDR3 is TGTGCCAGCAGTTCCCTGGGGGGTGAGGTATCCAAAAACATTCAGTACTTC. Encoded protein: CASSSLGGEVSKNIQYF.

This clonotype appeared many times. The rearrangement joins TRBV4-3 to TRBJ2-5, with D hard to call. The CDR3 runs to 14 residues. Trimming removed 0 bases from V and 3 bases from J, with 8 bases in between. The V gene's germline CDR1 is LGHNA and CDR2 YSLEER. The CDR3 sequence is CASSQDSTEETQYF. For the CDR3, the DNA is TGCGCCAGCAGCCAAGACAGTACGGAAGAGACCCAGTACTTC.

V is TRBV11-1 and J is TRBJ2-3; D unresolved. V lost 0 bases and J lost 3, with 7 bases in between. Germline assignment: CDR1 SGHAT and CDR2 FQDESV (reference sequence). This CDR3 has 14 amino acids. As DNA, the CDR3 is TGTGCCAGCAGCTTAGCTAGCAGGACAGATACGCAGTATTTT. Amino acids: CASSLASRTDTQYF.

This clonotype was seen a few times. V is TRBV11-2 and J is TRBJ1-6, with D uncertain. The V and J ends lost 4 bases and 13 bases respectively, with 20 bases between them. The CDR3 consists of 15 residues. Germline-derived CDR1 and CDR2 are SGHAT and FQNNGV. Here the CDR3 reads CASSYIPEGNEPLHF. The CDR3 nucleotides are TGTGCCAGCAGCTACATCCCGGAGGGCAACGAGCCCCTCCACTTT. Supplemented by reference TRBV11-2 and TRBJ1-6, the full variable domain reads EAGVAQSPRYKIIEKRQSVAFWCNPISGHATLYWYQQILGQGPKLLIQFQNNGVVDDSQLPKDRFSAERLKGVDSTLKIQPAKLEDSAVYLCASSYIPEGNEPLHFGNGTRLTVT.

This clonotype was seen many times. The chain couples TRBV6-5 to TRBJ2-7, with D perhaps matching TRBD1 (7 bases). Germline values: CDR1 MNHEY, CDR2 SVGAGI. The CDR3 covers 16 residues. V shed 5 bases and J shed 7 bases, with 24 bases lying between them. The CDR3 loop reads CASSNRPGGLRGEQYF. CDR3 DNA sequence: TGTGCCAGCAGTAATCGACCAGGGGGGTTGAGGGGAGAGCAGTACTTC.

There are a few counts of this clonotype. V and J are TRBV11-2 and TRBJ2-7, with D maybe TRBD1 (6 bases). The CDR3 runs 11 residues. Germline loops: CDR1 SGHAT, CDR2 FQNNGV. Trimming removed 5 bases from V and 7 bases from J, with 9 bases in between. CDR3 residues: CASSHGTEQYF. Written as DNA, the CDR3 is TGTGCCAGCAGCCATGGGACAGAGCAGTACTTC.

The DNA for the CDR3 is TGTGCCAGCACCCCGGGACACAGCTATGGCTACACCTTC. It specifies CASTPGHSYGYTF. The gene calls are TRBV6-1 and TRBJ1-2, with D maybe TRBD1 (6 bases). Germline V lookup: CDR1 MNHNS, CDR2 SASEGT. V was pared by 7 bases and J by 4 bases, with 13 bases between. The CDR3 has 13 residues.

The chain couples TRBV21-1 to TRBJ1-4. TRBV21-1 is designated a pseudogene. This CDR3 has 13 amino acids. CDR3: CASSNWVAEKLFF. Here the CDR3 DNA reads TGTGCCAGCAGCAACTGGGTGGCTGAAAAACTGTTTTTT.

The rearrangement joins TRBV6-5 to TRBJ2-5; 8 nucleotides match TRBD2. This CDR3 has 14 amino acids. The germline CDR1 and CDR2 sequences are MNHEY and SVGAGI. The J segment lost 4 bases and the V segment lost 0 bases, leaving 1 base of the junction unmatched. Here the CDR3 reads CASSYSAGGETQYF. The DNA of the CDR3 is TGTGCCAGCAGTTACTCTGCGGGAGGAGAGACCCAGTACTTC.

This clonotype has at least ten counts. CDR3: CASSLDFELAADTQYF. The CDR3 region has the DNA TGCGCCAGCAGCTTGGATTTTGAGTTGGCGGCAGATACGCAGTATTTT. The chain carries TRBV5-1 and TRBJ2-3; D gene uncertain. The V gene's germline CDR1 is SGHRS and CDR2 YFSETQ. The CDR3 is made up of 16 amino acids. V lost 0 bases to trimming and J lost 4 bases, with 15 bases between them. The full variable domain, with the rest looked up from reference TRBV5-1 and TRBJ2-3, is KAGVTQTPRYLIKTRGQQVTLSCSPISGHRSVSWYQQTPGQGLQFLFEYFSETQRNKGNFPGRFSGRQFSNSRSEMNVSTLELGDSALYLCASSLDFELAADTQYFGPGTRLTVL.

In this sample, this clonotype turned up many times. The rearrangement joins TRBV12-3 or TRBV12-4 to TRBJ2-5; 7 bases fit TRBD1. The trim removed 4 bases at V and 5 bases at J, leaving 7 bases unmatched. The CDR3 covers 14 residues. In DNA form, the CDR3 reads TGTGCCAGCAGTTATACAGGGGTGGGGGAGACCCAGTACTTC. Protein: CASSYTGVGETQYF.

V usage is TRBV4-1 and J usage is TRBJ2-7, with TRBD2 matching over 7 bases. Germline CDR1 MGHRA, CDR2 YSYEKL. Germline trimming cut 11 bases from V and 1 base from J; bases unmatched to any gene: 11. This CDR3 is 14 amino acids long. The CDR3 DNA reads as TGCGCCTCCGGGGAGGGCCCTATATCCTACGAGCAGTACTTC. Its protein product is CASGEGPISYEQYF.

The genes are TRBV24-1 and TRBJ2-2; TRBD2 aligns across 8 bases. CDR3 length: 17 amino acids. J gave up 8 bases and V 2 bases, and 12 bases lay outside the gene matches. Germline V gives CDR1 KGHDR, CDR2 SFDVKD. CDR3 DNA sequence: TGTGCCACCAGTGATTCGGGAGGGCTCGAATTCGAGGGGGAGCTGTTTTTT. It is translated as CATSDSGGLEFEGELFF.

This clonotype was seen a handful of times. The CDR3 is CASSTNIAGTEAFF. Here the CDR3 DNA reads TGTGCCAGCAGCACGAATATAGCAGGGACTGAAGCTTTCTTT. The chain uses TRBV7-6 and TRBJ1-1; the D gene is possibly TRBD1 (5 bases). V was pared by 5 bases and J by 5 bases, with 15 bases between. Germline CDR1 reads SGHVS; CDR2 reads FNYEAQ. The CDR3 length is 14 residues.

V and J are TRBV11-2 and TRBJ2-1; maybe TRBD2 (5 bases). V lost 5 bases to trimming and J lost 10 bases, with 9 bases between them. Germline V lookup: CDR1 SGHAT, CDR2 FQNNGV. This CDR3 region has 11 residues. The CDR3 region is CASSPLAEQFF. The CDR3 nucleotides read TGTGCCAGCAGCCCATTAGCGGAGCAGTTCTTC.

This clonotype showed up just a few times. A much larger clone lies one base from this, so it may be a read error. The V gene is TRBV29-1, the J gene TRBJ2-1; TRBD1 matches at 8 bases. CDR3 length: 15 residues. CDR1 SQVTM and CDR2 ANQGSEA come from the germline V gene. The junction had 14 bases not matched to a gene; V was cut back by 3 bases and J by 10 bases. The CDR3: CSVDDGQGLSYEQFF. The CDR3, as DNA: TGCAGCGTTGATGACGGACAGGGACTCTCCTACGAGCAGTTCTTC.

The sample holds many counts of this clonotype. The chain recombines TRBV5-5 with TRBJ1-1; weak D call: TRBD1 (5 bases). Germline loops: CDR1 SGHKS, CDR2 YYEKEE (reference sequence). The CDR3 runs 13 residues. V lost 2 bases to trimming and J lost 4 bases, with 9 bases between them. The CDR3 bases are TGTGCCAGCAGCTTTGGCGGGGGCACTGAAGCTTTCTTT. It yields the protein CASSFGGGTEAFF.